This TCR beta chain was found in a study of T cell changes during pregnancy in multiple sclerosis (dated by TCRdb to the late 2010s). In terms of the full investigation: The study examined how the T cell repertoire changed over the course of pregnancy in women with multiple sclerosis.

Including cysteine and phenylalanine, the CDR3 has 17 amino acids. The entry retains the CDR3 DNA only, 51 bases that are in frame from base 1. V gives up 1 base and J gives up 2 bases, and the segment between their germline ends measures 12 bases. The germline V gene sets CDR1 to KGHSH and CDR2 to LQKENI. With regard to this clone: It lacks a known antigen. No qualities accompany the bases; no much larger clone lies one base away.

Libraries were prepared through the immunoSEQ multiplex PCR assay. TCRdb took this table from immuneACCESS and kept in-frame rearrangements with V and J called. Such tables lack part of the clones; where checked against another copy, unresolved V genes explain under half of the gap, and the rest is unexplained. A total of 83,000 or so clones appear in this sample, approximately 93% of them only once. The ten largest clones represent more than 1.5% of the sample. This clonotype originated in a female donor in good health, enrolled as a control in a pregnancy study. The chain links TRBV18 with TRBJ2-6; the D segment cannot be called with confidence. The material sequenced was peripheral blood, taken after pregnancy. DNA sequence: TGTGCCAGCTCACCACAGAGGCGACCTACTGGGGCCAACGTCCTGACTTTC. Its protein product is CASSPQRRPTGANVLTF. Joined to the reference TRBV18 and TRBJ2-6 proteins, this CDR3 gives the full variable domain: NAGVMQNPRHLVRRRGQEARLRCSPMKGHSHVYWYRQLPEEGLKFMVYLQKENIIDESGMPKERFSAEFPKEGPSILRIQQVVRGDSAAYFCASSPQRRPTGANVLTFGAGSRLTVL.